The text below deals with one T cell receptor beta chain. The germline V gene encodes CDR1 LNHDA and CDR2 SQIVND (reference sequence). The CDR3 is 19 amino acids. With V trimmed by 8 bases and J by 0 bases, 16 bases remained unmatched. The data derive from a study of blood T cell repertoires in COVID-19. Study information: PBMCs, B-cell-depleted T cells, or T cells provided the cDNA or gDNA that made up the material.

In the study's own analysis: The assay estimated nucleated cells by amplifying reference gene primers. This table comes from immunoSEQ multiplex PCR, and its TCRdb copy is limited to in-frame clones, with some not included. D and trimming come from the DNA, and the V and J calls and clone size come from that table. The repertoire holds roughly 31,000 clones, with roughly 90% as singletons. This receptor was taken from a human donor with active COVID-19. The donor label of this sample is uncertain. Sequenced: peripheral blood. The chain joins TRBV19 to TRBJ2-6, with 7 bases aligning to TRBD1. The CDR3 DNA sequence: TGTGCCAGTTGGCACACCGGGACAGCTGTTATCTCTGGGGCCAACGTCCTGACTTTC. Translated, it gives CASWHTGTAVISGANVLTF.